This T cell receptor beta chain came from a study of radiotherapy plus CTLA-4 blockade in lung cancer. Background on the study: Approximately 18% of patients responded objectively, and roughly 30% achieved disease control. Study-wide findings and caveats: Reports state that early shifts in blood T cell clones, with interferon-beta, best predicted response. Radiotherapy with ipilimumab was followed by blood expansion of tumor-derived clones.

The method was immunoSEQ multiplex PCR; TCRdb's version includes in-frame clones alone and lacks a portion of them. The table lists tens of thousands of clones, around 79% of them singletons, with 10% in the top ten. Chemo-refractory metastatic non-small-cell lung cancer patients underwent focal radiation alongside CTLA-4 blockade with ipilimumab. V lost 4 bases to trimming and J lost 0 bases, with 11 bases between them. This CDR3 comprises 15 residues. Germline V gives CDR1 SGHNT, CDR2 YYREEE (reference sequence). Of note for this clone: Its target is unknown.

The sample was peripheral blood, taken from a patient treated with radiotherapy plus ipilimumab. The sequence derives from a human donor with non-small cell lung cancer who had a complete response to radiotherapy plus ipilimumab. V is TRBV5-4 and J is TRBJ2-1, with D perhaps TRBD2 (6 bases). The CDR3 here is CASSRDSSSYNEQFF. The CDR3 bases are TGTGCCAGCAGCCGGGACTCGAGCTCCTACAATGAGCAGTTCTTC.